Listed below are T cell receptor beta chains from one sample, sequenced in a study of OX40 agonist ivuxolimab in advanced cancers. The table came from immunoSEQ multiplex PCR; TCRdb's copy has only in-frame clones and leaves some out. The table shows some 100,000 clones, with 80% to 95% occurring only once. The specimen was CD4+ or CD8+ T cells sorted from blood, collected in a trial of the OX40 agonist ivuxolimab. The receptors here all came from an adult with an advanced solid tumor such as melanoma, head and neck, liver or kidney cancer. Both conserved end residues are part of each CDR3. A D gene is named only where the DNA matches it firmly. The size field is filled for only some rows; it gives once, few, many or a size class.

size	J	V	D	DNA	CDR3
NA	TRBJ2-4	TRBV4-1	NA	TGCGCCAGCAGCCCCCTGGGAAGAGCCAAAAACATTCAGTACTTC	CASSPLGRAKNIQYF
NA	TRBJ1-1	TRBV5-1	TRBD1	TGCGCCAGCAGCCAGACAGGGGGCCTAACTGAAGCTTTCTTT	CASSQTGGLTEAFF
NA	TRBJ2-5	TRBV19	NA	TGTGCCAGTAGCCAGGGTTACCAAGAGACCCAGTACTTC	CASSQGYQETQYF
NA	TRBJ1-5	TRBV5-1	NA	TGCGCCAGCAGCTCCCCCCGGGCAGACAGGCAGCCCCAGCATTTT	CASSSPRADRQPQHF
NA	TRBJ2-7	TRBV28	TRBD1	TGTGCCAGCAGTTGGGACAGGGCCTACGAGCAGTACTTC	CASSWDRAYEQYF
NA	TRBJ2-2	TRBV5-1	TRBD2	TGCGCCAGCAGCTTGGGGACTAGCCGAAACACCGGGGAGCTGTTTTTT	CASSLGTSRNTGELFF
NA	TRBJ2-7	TRBV7-6	NA	TGTGCCAGCAGCCCACTACTCTCCTACGAGCAGTACTTC	CASSPLLSYEQYF
NA	TRBJ2-7	TRBV5-1	NA	TGCGCCAGCAGCCAATTTGTGGGCTACGAGCAGTACTTC	CASSQFVGYEQYF
NA	TRBJ2-7	TRBV5-5	TRBD1	TGTGCCAGCAGCTCACCCTGGACAGGCTCCTACGAGCAGTACTTC	CASSSPWTGSYEQYF
NA	TRBJ1-5	TRBV5-1	NA	TGCGCCAGCAGCTTGGATGGAGATCAGCCCCAGCATTTT	CASSLDGDQPQHF
NA	TRBJ1-5	TRBV19	TRBD1	TGTGCCAGTAAGATAGTCGGGACAGGGGGACTTCAGCCCCAGCATTTT	CASKIVGTGGLQPQHF
NA	TRBJ2-1	TRBV5-4	TRBD1	TGTGCCAGCAGCTTGGCTGGACAGGGGGCCAATGAGCAGTTCTTC	CASSLAGQGANEQFF
NA	TRBJ2-5	TRBV29-1	NA	TGCAGCGCTGCCCCGGGGTCTGAAGGGGAGACCCAGTACTTC	CSAAPGSEGETQYF
NA	TRBJ1-1	TRBV19	NA	TGTGCCAGTAGTATAGACAGGGGAAAAGCTTTCTTT	CASSIDRGKAFF
NA	TRBJ2-1	TRBV28	TRBD2	TGTGCCAGCAGTTTGGGACTAGCGGGAGACCCCCGGCAGTTCTTC	CASSLGLAGDPRQFF
NA	TRBJ1-4	TRBV28	NA	TGTGCCAGCAGTACAGGGATTGATGAAAAACTGTTTTTT	CASSTGIDEKLFF
NA	TRBJ2-5	TRBV18	TRBD1	TGTGCCAGCGGGATGGGACAGCAAGAGACCCAGTACTTC	CASGMGQQETQYF
NA	TRBJ2-7	TRBV14	TRBD1	TGTGCCAGCAGCTATGACAGGGGCTACGAGCAGTACTTC	CASSYDRGYEQYF
NA	TRBJ2-7	TRBV27	TRBD2	TGTGCCAGCAGTCTCAGGCTAGCGGGGGGCTACGAGCAGTACTTC	CASSLRLAGGYEQYF
NA	TRBJ2-7	TRBV28	NA	TGTGCCAGCAGTTTACAGGGAGGGGGAAGCGAGCAGTACTTC	CASSLQGGGSEQYF
NA	TRBJ2-7	TRBV21-1	NA	TGTGCCACCCCCGGACCTTCACACTACGAGCAGTACTTC	CATPGPSHYEQYF
once	TRBJ2-7	TRBV27	NA	TGTGCCAGCAGTTTATCGGGGGGAAGAGGCGAGCAGTACTTC	CASSLSGGRGEQYF
NA	TRBJ1-1	TRBV5-4	NA	TGTGCCAGCAGCCTAGGACTCATGAACACTGAAGCTTTCTTT	CASSLGLMNTEAFF
once	TRBJ2-7	TRBV6-5	NA	TGTGCCAGCCAACGTTACCTGGGGGTATACGAGCAGTACTTC	CASQRYLGVYEQYF
NA	TRBJ2-1	TRBV5-1	TRBD2	TGCGCCAGCAGCTTGGGGCCTAGCGGGAGCTCCTACAATGAGCAGTTCTTC	CASSLGPSGSSYNEQFF
NA	TRBJ2-1	TRBV4-3	TRBD2	TGCGCCAGCAGCCCCAGGACTAGCGGGGACAATGAGCAGTTCTTC	CASSPRTSGDNEQFF
once	TRBJ2-7	TRBV5-1	NA	TGCGCCAGCAAAGCCAGCGAGTACGAGCAGTACTTC	CASKASEYEQYF
NA	TRBJ2-7	TRBV27	TRBD2	TGTGCCAGCAGAGAGACTAGCGGGCCGTCCTACGAGCAGTACTTC	CASRETSGPSYEQYF
NA	TRBJ2-7	TRBV15	NA	TGTGCCACCAGCAGAGACTGGGAAAGCTCCTACGAGCAGTACTTC	CATSRDWESSYEQYF
NA	TRBJ1-4	TRBV19	TRBD1	TGTGCCAGTAGTACGTGGACAGGGGTTGAAAAACTGTTTTTT	CASSTWTGVEKLFF
NA	TRBJ1-2	TRBV5-4	TRBD1	TGTGCCAGCAGCCCGGAGACAGGGCGCTGGGGCATCTATGGCTACACCTTC	CASSPETGRWGIYGYTF
NA	TRBJ2-7	TRBV6-6	NA	TGTGCCAGCAGTTACGCAGCGAGCTACGAGCAGTACTTC	CASSYAASYEQYF